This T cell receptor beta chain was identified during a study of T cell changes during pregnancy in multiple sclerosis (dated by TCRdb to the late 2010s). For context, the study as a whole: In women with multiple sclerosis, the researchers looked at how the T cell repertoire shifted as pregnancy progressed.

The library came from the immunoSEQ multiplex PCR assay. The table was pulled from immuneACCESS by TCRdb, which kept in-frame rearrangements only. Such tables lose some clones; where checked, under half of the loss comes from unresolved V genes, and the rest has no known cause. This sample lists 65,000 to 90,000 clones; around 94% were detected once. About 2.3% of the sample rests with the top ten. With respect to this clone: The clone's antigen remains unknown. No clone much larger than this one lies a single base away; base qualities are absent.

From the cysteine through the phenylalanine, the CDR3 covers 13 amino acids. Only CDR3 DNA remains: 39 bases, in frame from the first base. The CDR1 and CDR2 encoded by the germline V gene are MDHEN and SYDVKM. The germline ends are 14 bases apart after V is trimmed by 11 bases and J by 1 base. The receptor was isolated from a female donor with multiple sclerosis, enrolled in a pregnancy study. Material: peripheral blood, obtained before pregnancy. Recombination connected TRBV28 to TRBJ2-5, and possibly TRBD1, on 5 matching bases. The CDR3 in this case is CAAMTDFQETQYF. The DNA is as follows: TGTGCCGCCATGACAGACTTCCAAGAGACCCAGTACTTC.